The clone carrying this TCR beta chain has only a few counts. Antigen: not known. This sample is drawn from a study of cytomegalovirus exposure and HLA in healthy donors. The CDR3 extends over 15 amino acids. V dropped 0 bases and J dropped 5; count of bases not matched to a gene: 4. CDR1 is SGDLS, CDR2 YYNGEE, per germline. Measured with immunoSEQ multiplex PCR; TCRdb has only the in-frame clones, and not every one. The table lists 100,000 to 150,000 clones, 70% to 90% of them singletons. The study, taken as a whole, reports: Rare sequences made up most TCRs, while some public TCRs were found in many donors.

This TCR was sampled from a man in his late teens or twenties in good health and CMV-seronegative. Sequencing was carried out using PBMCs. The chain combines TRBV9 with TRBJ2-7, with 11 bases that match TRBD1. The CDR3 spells CASSVAGTGGHEQYF. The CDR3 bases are TGTGCCAGCAGCGTAGCCGGGACAGGGGGGCACGAGCAGTACTTC.